Listed here are 5 T cell receptor beta chains from one sample, sequenced in a study of blood T cell repertoires in COVID-19. The data were produced by immunoSEQ multiplex PCR, yet TCRdb's version contains in-frame clones alone and is incomplete. The repertoire holds 250,000 or so clones, with about 86% as singletons. The sample taken for sequencing was PBMCs or T cells enriched from blood (not recorded which). Source of these receptors: a man aged 50 to 60 who had recovered from COVID-19.

The chain recombines TRBV7-9 with TRBJ2-3; TRBD2 agrees at 11 bases. The J segment lost 5 bases and the V segment lost 5 bases, leaving 6 bases of the junction unmatched. The CDR3 loop spans 15 amino acids. CDR1 and CDR2 (germline): SEHNR, FQNEAQ (reference sequence). The CDR3 sequence: CASSPSGRTIDTQYF. The CDR3, as DNA: TGTGCCAGCAGCCCTAGCGGGAGGACCATAGATACGCAGTATTTT.

This chain uses TRBV7-9 with TRBJ1-4, with 9 bases lining up with TRBD1. Germline V gives CDR1 SEHNR, CDR2 FQNEAQ (reference sequence). The CDR3 runs to 15 residues. Trimming at V came to 8 bases and at J to 8 bases, leaving 12 bases not matched to a gene. The DNA of the CDR3 is TGTGCCAGCTCGACGGGGACAGGGTATTTGGAAAAACTGTTTTTT. Amino acid sequence: CASSTGTGYLEKLFF.

The chain recombines TRBV28 with TRBJ1-2; TRBD1 is a possible D gene (6 bases). Trimming cost V 6 bases and J 4 bases, with 12 bases left between them. Germline assignment: CDR1 MDHEN and CDR2 SYDVKM. CDR3 length: 13 residues. The CDR3 sequence is CASSPGHAYGYTF. CDR3 coding DNA: TGTGCCAGCAGCCCGGGACACGCCTATGGCTACACCTTC.

This chain joins TRBV12-5 and TRBJ2-5, with 7 bases identical to TRBD1. The germline V gene has CDR1 LGHNT and CDR2 FRNRAP. V shed 5 bases, J shed 5 bases, and the junction held 8 bases outside the gene matches. The CDR3 consists of 14 residues. CDR3 in amino acids: CASGQGGAQETQYF. In nucleotides, the CDR3 is TGTGCTAGTGGTCAAGGGGGCGCGCAGGAGACCCAGTACTTC. Together with reference TRBV12-5 and TRBJ2-5, the CDR3 gives the full variable domain: DARVTQTPRHKVTEMGQEVTMRCQPILGHNTVFWYRQTMMQGLELLAYFRNRAPLDDSGMPKDRFSAEMPDATLATLKIQPSEPRDSAVYFCASGQGGAQETQYFGPGTRLLVL.

In this sample, this clone turned up a few times. The rearrangement links TRBV3-1 (or the pseudogene TRBV3-2) to TRBJ2-3, with 11 bases fitting TRBD2. The CDR3 has 18 residues. J lost 0 bases, V lost 0 bases, and 5 bases had no gene match. Germline V gene lookup returns CDR1 LGHDT and CDR2 YNNKEL (reference sequence). In DNA, the CDR3 is TGTGCCAGCAGCCAAGATCCTAGCGGGGGGATGAGCACAGATACGCAGTATTTT. This codes for CASSQDPSGGMSTDTQYF.